Following are 10 T cell receptor beta chains from one sample sequenced in a study of Graves' ophthalmopathy and Graves' hyperthyroidism. The TCR beta CDR3 regions underwent amplification from RNA transcripts. HTBI-primed RT-PCR formed the first round, and a multiplex PCR formed the second. TCRdb re-analysed the multiplex PCR reads in MiXCR, keeping a single row per CDR3 protein. The sample carries about 15,000 distinct CDR3 sequences, 46% recorded once. Sequences were obtained from peripheral blood. These TCRs come from a woman in her forties with stable Graves' hyperthyroidism.

This clonotype was observed a handful of times. This sequence joins TRBV12-3 or TRBV12-4 and TRBJ2-5; 14 bases are shared with TRBD2. The CDR3 is 17 amino acids. V lost 4 bases and J lost 5; bases outside the gene matches: 9. For the CDR3, the DNA is TGTGCCAGCAGTTCTCAGACTAGCGGGAGGGGGGGGGAGACCCAGTACTTC. Its translation is CASSSQTSGRGGETQYF.

This clonotype was counted many times. V is TRBV20-1 and J is TRBJ2-7, with 11 bases lining up with TRBD1. Germline values: CDR1 DFQATT, CDR2 SNEGSKA (reference sequence). CDR3 length: 12 amino acids. The CDR3 coding sequence is TGCGCCGGGACAGGGGGCTCCTACGAGCAGTACTTC. Protein product: CAGTGGSYEQYF.

This clonotype has more than one count but fewer than ten. The chain is built from TRBV9 and TRBJ1-5, with D perhaps matching TRBD1 (5 bases). CDR1 is SGDLS, CDR2 YYNGEE, per germline. The V end was cut by 5 bases, the J end by 1 base, with 13 bases between. This CDR3 is built from 15 residues. For the CDR3, the DNA is TGTGCCAGCAGTTTACCCGGGGCGAGCAATCAGCCCCAGCATTTT. Its protein product is CASSLPGASNQPQHF.

This clonotype was observed a handful of times. DNA of the CDR3: TGTGCCAGCTCAGATGGAGGCAATCAGCCCCAGCATTTT. The encoded protein is CASSDGGNQPQHF. The chain combines TRBV18 with TRBJ1-5, with D uncertain. The CDR3 is 13 amino acids. Trimming took 5 bases from V and 2 from J, leaving 7 bases between them. CDR1 and CDR2 (germline): KGHSH, LQKENI.

CDR3 nucleotides: TGTGCCAGCAGTGATGCGGGAGGTTACAATGAGCAGTTCTTC. This sequence encodes CASSDAGGYNEQFF. The chain employs TRBV25-1 and TRBJ2-1; 8 bases align to TRBD2. The CDR3 loop spans 14 amino acids. V was pared by 3 bases and J by 4 bases, with 2 bases of the junction left unmatched. Per the germline V gene, CDR1 is MGHDK and CDR2 is SYGVNS.

This clonotype came up a few times. The chain links TRBV5-6 to TRBJ1-1, with D tentatively TRBD1 (6 bases). The CDR3 is made up of 16 amino acids. V lost 3 bases and J lost 1, with 16 bases in between. Germline values: CDR1 SGHDT, CDR2 YYEEEE. CDR3 DNA sequence: TGTGCCAGCAGCTCCTTAAGTAAGGGACAGAACACTGAAGCTTTCTTT. It specifies CASSSLSKGQNTEAFF.

This clonotype was seen once. V is TRBV2 and J is TRBJ2-1; D is uncertain. Per the germline V gene, CDR1 is SNHLY and CDR2 is FYNNEI. The CDR3 runs to 12 residues. The V end lost 2 bases, the J end lost 12 bases, and 11 bases lay between the germline ends. Here the CDR3 reads CASSERSFGQFF. The CDR3 region has the DNA TGTGCCAGCAGTGAACGAAGTTTTGGGCAGTTCTTC.

As for this clonotype: One junction end disagrees with the germline gene, perhaps due to a read error. This sequence joins TRBV7-2 and TRBJ2-7, with 8 bases lining up with TRBD1. The germline V gene encodes CDR1 SGHTA and CDR2 FQGNSA. CDR3 length: 15 residues. DNA of the CDR3: TGTGCCAGCAGTTTAGAGGGGGGACAGGCGTACGAGCAGTACTTC. Residues: CASSLEGGQAYEQYF.

This clonotype was observed many times. This sequence joins TRBV19 and TRBJ2-7, with D possibly matching TRBD1 (6 bases). The V end was cut by 1 base, the J end by 3 bases, with 16 bases between. CDR3 length equals 16 residues. The germline V gene has CDR1 LNHDA and CDR2 SQIVND (reference sequence). CDR3 sequence: CASSIGLGQGNYEQYF. CDR3 DNA sequence: TGTGCCAGTAGTATAGGTCTGGGGCAGGGGAACTACGAGCAGTACTTC.

The chain has TRBV29-1 and TRBJ1-2, with unresolved D. CDR3 length equals 11 residues. The V gene's germline CDR1 is SQVTM and CDR2 ANQGSEA. V lost 4 bases and J 10 bases, leaving 13 bases between the germline ends. CDR3 region: CSVGPGADYTF. The CDR3 region has the DNA TGCAGCGTTGGCCCCGGAGCTGACTACACCTTC.